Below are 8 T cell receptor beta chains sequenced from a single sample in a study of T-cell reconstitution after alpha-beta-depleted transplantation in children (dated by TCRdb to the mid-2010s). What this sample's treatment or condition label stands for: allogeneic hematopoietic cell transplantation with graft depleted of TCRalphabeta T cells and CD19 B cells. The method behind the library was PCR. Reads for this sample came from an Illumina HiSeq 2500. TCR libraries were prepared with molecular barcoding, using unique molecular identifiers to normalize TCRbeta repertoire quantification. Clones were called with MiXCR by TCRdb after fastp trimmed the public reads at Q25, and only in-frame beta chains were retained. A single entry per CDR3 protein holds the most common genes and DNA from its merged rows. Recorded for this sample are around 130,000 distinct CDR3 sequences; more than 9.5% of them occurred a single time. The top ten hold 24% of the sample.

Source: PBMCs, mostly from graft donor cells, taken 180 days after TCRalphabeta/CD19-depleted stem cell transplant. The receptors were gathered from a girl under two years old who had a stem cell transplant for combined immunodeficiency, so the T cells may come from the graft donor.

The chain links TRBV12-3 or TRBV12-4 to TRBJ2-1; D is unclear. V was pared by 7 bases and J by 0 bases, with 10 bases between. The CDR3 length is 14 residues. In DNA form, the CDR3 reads TGTGCCAGCACCGTAGCTAGCTCCTACAATGAGCAGTTCTTC. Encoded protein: CASTVASSYNEQFF.

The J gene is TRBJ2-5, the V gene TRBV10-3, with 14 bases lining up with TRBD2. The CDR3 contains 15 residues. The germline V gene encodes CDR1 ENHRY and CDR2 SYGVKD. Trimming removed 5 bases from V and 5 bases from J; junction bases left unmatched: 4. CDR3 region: CAISRLAGGTETQYF. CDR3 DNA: TGTGCCATCAGTCGACTAGCGGGAGGGACGGAGACCCAGTACTTC.

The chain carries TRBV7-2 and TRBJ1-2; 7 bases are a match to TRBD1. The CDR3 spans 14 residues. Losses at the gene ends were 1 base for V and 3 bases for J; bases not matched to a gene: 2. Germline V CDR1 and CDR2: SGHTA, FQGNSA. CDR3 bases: TGTGCCAGCAGCTTAGTTACAGGGGACTATGGCTACACCTTC. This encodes CASSLVTGDYGYTF.

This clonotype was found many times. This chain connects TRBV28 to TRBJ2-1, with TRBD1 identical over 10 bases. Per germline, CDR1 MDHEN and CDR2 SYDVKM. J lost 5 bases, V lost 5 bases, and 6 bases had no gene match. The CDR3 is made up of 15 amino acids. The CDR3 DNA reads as TGTGCCAGCAGTCCTACGGGACAGGGGAACAATGAGCAGTTCTTC. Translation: CASSPTGQGNNEQFF.

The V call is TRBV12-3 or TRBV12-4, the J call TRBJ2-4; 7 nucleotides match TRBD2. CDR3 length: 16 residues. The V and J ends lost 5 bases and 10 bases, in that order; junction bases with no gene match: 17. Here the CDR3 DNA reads TGTGCCAGCAGTCCGACTCGGTCCAGCGGGGTAGGAATTCAGTACTTC. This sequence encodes CASSPTRSSGVGIQYF.

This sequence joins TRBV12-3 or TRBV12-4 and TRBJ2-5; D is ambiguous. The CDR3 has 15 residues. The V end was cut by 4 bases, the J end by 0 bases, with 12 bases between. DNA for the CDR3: TGTGCCAGCAGTTGGGGTTCCGAGTACCAAGAGACCCAGTACTTC. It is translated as CASSWGSEYQETQYF.

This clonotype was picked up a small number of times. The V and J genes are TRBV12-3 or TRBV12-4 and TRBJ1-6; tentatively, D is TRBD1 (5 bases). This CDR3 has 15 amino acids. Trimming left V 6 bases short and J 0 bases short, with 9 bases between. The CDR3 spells CASRKDSSYNSPLHF. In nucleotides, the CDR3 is TGTGCCAGCAGGAAAGACAGCTCCTATAATTCACCCCTCCACTTT.

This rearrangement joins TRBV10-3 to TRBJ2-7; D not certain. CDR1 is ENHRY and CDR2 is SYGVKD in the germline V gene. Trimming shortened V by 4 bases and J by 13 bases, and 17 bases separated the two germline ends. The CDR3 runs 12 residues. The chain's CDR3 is CAISARKEATYF. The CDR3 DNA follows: TGTGCCATCAGTGCCCGGAAGGAAGCAACTTACTTC.